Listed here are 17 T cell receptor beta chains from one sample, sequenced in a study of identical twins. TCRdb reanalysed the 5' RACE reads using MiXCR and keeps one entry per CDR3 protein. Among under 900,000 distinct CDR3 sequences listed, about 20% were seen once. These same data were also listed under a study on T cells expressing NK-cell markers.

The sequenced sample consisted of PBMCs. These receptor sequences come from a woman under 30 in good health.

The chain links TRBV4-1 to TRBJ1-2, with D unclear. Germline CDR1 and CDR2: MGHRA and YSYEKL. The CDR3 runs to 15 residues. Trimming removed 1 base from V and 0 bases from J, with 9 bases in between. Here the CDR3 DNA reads TGCGCCAGCAGCCAAGTCGGCAGAACTAACTATGGCTACACCTTC. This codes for CASSQVGRTNYGYTF.

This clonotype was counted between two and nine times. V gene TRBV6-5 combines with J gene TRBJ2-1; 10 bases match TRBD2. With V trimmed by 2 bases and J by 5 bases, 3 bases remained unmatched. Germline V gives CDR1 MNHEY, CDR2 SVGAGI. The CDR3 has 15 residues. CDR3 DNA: TGTGCCAGCAGTTACCGACTAGCGGGTAACAATGAGCAGTTCTTC. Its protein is CASSYRLAGNNEQFF.

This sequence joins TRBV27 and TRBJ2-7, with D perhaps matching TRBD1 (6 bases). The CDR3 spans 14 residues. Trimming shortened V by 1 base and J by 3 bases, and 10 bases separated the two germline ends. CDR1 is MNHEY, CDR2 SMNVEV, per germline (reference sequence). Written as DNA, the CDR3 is TGTGCCAGCAGTTTATTCAGGACAGACTACGAGCAGTACTTC. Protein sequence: CASSLFRTDYEQYF.

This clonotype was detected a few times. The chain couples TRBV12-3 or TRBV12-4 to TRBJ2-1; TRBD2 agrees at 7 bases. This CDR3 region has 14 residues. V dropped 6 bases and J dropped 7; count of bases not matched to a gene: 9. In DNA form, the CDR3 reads TGTGCCAGCAGCCCAGCGGGGCCATTGAATGAGCAGTTCTTC. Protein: CASSPAGPLNEQFF.

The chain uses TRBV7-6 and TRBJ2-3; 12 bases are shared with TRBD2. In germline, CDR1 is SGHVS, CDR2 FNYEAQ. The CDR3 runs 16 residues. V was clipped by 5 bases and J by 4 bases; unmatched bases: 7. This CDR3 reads CASSLPGTSGPDTQYF. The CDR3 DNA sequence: TGTGCCAGCAGCCTTCCTGGGACTAGCGGGCCAGATACGCAGTATTTT.

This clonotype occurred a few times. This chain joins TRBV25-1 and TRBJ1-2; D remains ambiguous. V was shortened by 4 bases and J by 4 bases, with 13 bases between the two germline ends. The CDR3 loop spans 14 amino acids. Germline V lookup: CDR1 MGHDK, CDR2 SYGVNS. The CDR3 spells CASSASGVGYGYTF. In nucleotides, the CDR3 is TGTGCCAGCAGTGCTTCGGGAGTAGGCTATGGCTACACCTTC.

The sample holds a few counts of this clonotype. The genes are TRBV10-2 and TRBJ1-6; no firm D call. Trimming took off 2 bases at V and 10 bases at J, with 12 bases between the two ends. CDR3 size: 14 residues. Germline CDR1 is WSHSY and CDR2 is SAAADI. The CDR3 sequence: CASSEEGFGSPLHF. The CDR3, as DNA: TGCGCCAGCAGTGAGGAGGGTTTCGGGTCACCCCTCCACTTT.

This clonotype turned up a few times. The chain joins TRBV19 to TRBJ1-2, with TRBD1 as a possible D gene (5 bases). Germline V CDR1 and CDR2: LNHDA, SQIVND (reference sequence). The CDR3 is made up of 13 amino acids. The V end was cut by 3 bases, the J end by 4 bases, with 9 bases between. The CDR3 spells CASSMRGTYGYTF. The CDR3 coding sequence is TGTGCCAGTAGTATGCGAGGGACCTATGGCTACACCTTC.

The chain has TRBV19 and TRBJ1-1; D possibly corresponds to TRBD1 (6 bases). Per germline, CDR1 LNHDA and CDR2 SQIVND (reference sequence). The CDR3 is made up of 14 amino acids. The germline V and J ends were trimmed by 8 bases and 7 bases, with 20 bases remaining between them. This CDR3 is CASRDTGLKGEAFF. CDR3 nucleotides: TGTGCCAGTCGAGATACAGGGCTGAAGGGTGAAGCTTTCTTT.

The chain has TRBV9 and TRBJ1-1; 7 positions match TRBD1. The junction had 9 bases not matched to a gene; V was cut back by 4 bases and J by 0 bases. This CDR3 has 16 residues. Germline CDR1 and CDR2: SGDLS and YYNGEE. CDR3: CASSLSGQSVNTEAFF. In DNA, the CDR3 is TGTGCCAGCAGCCTGTCGGGACAGTCGGTGAACACTGAAGCTTTCTTT. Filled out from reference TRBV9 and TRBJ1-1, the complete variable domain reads DSGVTQTPKHLITATGQRVTLRCSPRSGDLSVYWYQQSLDQGLQFLIQYYNGEERAKGNILERFSAQQFPDLHSELNLSSLELGDSALYFCASSLSGQSVNTEAFFGQGTRLTVV.

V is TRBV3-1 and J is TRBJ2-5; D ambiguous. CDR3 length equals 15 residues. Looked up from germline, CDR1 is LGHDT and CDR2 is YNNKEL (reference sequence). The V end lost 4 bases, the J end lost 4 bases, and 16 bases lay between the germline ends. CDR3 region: CASSPPWRALETQYF. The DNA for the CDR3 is TGTGCCAGCAGCCCCCCCTGGAGAGCCCTAGAGACCCAGTACTTC.

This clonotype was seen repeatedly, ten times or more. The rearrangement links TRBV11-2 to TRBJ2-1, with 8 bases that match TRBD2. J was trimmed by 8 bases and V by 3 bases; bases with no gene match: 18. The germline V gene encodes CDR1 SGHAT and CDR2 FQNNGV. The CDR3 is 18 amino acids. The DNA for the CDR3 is TGTGCCAGCAGCTTTCTAACCCAAGCTCGGGAGGGCGGTGATGAGCAGTTCTTC. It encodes CASSFLTQAREGGDEQFF.

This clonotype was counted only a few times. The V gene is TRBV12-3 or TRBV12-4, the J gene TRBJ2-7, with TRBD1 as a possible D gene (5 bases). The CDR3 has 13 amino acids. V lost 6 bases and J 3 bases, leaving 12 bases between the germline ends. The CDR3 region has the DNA TGTGCCAGCAGCCGACAGTCTTACTACGAGCAGTACTTC. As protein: CASSRQSYYEQYF.

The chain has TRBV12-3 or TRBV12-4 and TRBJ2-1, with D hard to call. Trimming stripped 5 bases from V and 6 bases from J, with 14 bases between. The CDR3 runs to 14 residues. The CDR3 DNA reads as TGTGCCAGCAGTACGCGAACGGGTTTCAATGAGCAGTTCTTC. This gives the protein CASSTRTGFNEQFF.

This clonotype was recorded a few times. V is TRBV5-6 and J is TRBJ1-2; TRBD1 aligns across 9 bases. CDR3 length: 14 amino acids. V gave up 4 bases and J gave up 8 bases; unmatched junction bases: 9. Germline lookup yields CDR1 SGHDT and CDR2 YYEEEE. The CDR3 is CASSGTGGFWGYTF. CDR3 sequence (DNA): TGTGCCAGCAGCGGAACAGGGGGCTTTTGGGGCTACACCTTC.

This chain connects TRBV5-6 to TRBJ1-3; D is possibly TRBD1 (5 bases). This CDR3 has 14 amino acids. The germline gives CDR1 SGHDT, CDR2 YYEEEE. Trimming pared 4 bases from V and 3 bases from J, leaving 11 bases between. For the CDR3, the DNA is TGTGCCAGCAGCATTGGGACTCGTGGAAACACCATATATTTT. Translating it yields CASSIGTRGNTIYF.

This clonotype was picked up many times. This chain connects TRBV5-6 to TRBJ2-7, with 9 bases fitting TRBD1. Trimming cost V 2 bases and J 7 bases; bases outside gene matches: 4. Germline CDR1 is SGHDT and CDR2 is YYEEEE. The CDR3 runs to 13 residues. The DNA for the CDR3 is TGTGCCAGCAGCTTACAGGGGGCGGAGGAGCAGTACTTC. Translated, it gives CASSLQGAEEQYF.